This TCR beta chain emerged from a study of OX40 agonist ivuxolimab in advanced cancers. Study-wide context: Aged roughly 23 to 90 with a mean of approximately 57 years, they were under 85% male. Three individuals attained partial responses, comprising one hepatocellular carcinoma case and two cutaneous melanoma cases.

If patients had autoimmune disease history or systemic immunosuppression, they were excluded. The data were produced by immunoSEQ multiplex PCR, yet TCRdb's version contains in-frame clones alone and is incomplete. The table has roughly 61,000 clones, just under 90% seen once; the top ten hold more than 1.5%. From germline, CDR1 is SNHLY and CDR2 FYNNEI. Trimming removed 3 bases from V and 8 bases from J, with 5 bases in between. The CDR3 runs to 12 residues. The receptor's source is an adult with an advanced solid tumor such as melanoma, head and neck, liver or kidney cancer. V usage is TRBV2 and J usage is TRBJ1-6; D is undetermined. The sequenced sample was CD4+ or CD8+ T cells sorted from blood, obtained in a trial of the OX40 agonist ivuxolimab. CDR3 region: CASSDGDSPLHF. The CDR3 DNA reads TGTGCCAGCAGTGATGGGGATTCACCCCTCCACTTT.